This entry lists 26 T cell receptor beta chains sequenced from one sample in a study of identical twins. TCRdb ran MiXCR on the 5' RACE reads and lists one entry per CDR3 protein. The data hold around 1.7 million distinct CDR3 sequences, with about 32% observed a single time. Material for sequencing was cord blood. The source of these receptors is a newborn girl in good health.

This chain joins TRBV6-6 and TRBJ2-1; D may be TRBD1 or TRBD2 (7 bases each). Trimming took off 3 bases at V and 14 bases at J, with 20 bases between the two ends. Germline lookup yields CDR1 MNHNY and CDR2 SVGAGI (reference sequence). The CDR3 consists of 14 residues. This CDR3 is CASSYEQGGGFKFF. As DNA, the CDR3 is TGTGCCAGCAGTTATGAACAGGGAGGGGGCTTCAAGTTCTTC.

This clonotype was seen a few times. V and J are TRBV2 and TRBJ2-1, with 9 bases identical to TRBD2. The V gene's germline CDR1 is SNHLY and CDR2 FYNNEI. There are 16 residues in the CDR3. Germline trimming cut 0 bases from V and 7 bases from J; bases unmatched to any gene: 7. This chain's CDR3 is CASSEALRRGGNEQFF. Written as DNA, the CDR3 is TGTGCCAGCAGTGAAGCGCTCAGGCGGGGGGGTAATGAGCAGTTCTTC.

The chain recombines TRBV20-1 with TRBJ1-2, with D unresolved. The V gene's germline CDR1 is DFQATT and CDR2 SNEGSKA (reference sequence). Trimming pared 1 base from V and 4 bases from J, leaving 13 bases between. This CDR3 region has 14 residues. The DNA for the CDR3 is TGCAGTGCTAGAGGTTCGAAGGACGGCTATGGCTACACCTTC. Protein: CSARGSKDGYGYTF.

The rearrangement links TRBV7-2 to TRBJ1-1; no firm D call. This CDR3 contains 14 residues. V was shortened by 2 bases and J by 1 base, with 8 bases between the two germline ends. Per germline, CDR1 SGHTA and CDR2 FQGNSA. CDR3 DNA: TGTGCCAGCAGCTTACTCCAGAGGAACACTGAAGCTTTCTTT. The encoded protein is CASSLLQRNTEAFF.

As for this clonotype: This may stem from a read error, because a much larger clone lies one nucleotide away. The chain is built from TRBV27 and TRBJ2-7; 12 bases line up with TRBD2. Per the germline V gene, CDR1 is MNHEY and CDR2 is SMNVEV (reference sequence). Losses at the gene ends were 0 bases for V and 2 bases for J; bases not matched to a gene: 2. CDR3 length equals 16 residues. Written as DNA, the CDR3 is TGTGCCAGCAGTTTATCGTCTAGCGGGAGGGCCTACGAGCAGTACGTC. Residues: CASSLSSSGRAYEQYV.

This sequence joins TRBV28 and TRBJ2-7, with 7 bases aligning to TRBD1. Germline CDR1 and CDR2: MDHEN and SYDVKM. This CDR3 has 19 amino acids. V lost 6 bases to trimming and J lost 4 bases; unmatched junction nucleotides: 24. CDR3 sequence: CASSPTAEDRIVMGYEQYF. For the CDR3, the DNA is TGTGCCAGCAGCCCCACAGCCGAGGACAGGATCGTTATGGGTTACGAGCAGTACTTC.

This clonotype was seen a few times. The J gene is TRBJ1-2, the V gene TRBV7-9; tentative D call: TRBD1 (6 bases). Trimming left V 6 bases short and J 2 bases short, with 10 bases between. Germline CDR1 SEHNR, CDR2 FQNEAQ (reference sequence). The CDR3 runs 13 residues. The CDR3 spells CASRYGTNYGYTF. The CDR3 DNA sequence: TGTGCCAGCAGGTACGGGACAAACTATGGCTACACCTTC.

In its sample, this clonotype was seen a few times. This chain joins TRBV20-1 and TRBJ2-7; the D call may be TRBD1 or TRBD2 (5 bases each). V was pared by 3 bases and J by 4 bases, with 13 bases between. This CDR3 is 13 amino acids long. CDR1 and CDR2 (germline): DFQATT, SNEGSKA (reference sequence). The chain's CDR3 is CSARGRLPYEQYF. The CDR3 nucleotides are TGCAGTGCTAGGGGACGGCTACCTTACGAGCAGTACTTC.

This clonotype was detected a few times. The rearrangement links TRBV10-3 to TRBJ2-7, with D maybe TRBD1 (6 bases). V was trimmed by 11 bases and J by 7 bases, leaving 21 bases between them. From germline, CDR1 is ENHRY and CDR2 SYGVKD. This CDR3 has 13 residues. The CDR3 DNA is TGTGCCGCCCAGGGGCCACAATTGGAAGAGCAGTACTTC. This encodes CAAQGPQLEEQYF.

The chain joins TRBV7-2 to TRBJ2-3, with D tentatively TRBD1 or TRBD2 (5 bases each). CDR3 size: 14 residues. V was shortened by 4 bases and J by 1 base, with 9 bases between the two germline ends. Looked up from germline, CDR1 is SGHTA and CDR2 is FQGNSA. DNA of the CDR3: TGTGCCAGCAGCTGGGGACCTGGCACAGATACGCAGTATTTT. Encoded protein: CASSWGPGTDTQYF.

The J gene is TRBJ2-2, the V gene TRBV27; no clear D gene. Trimming pared 2 bases from V and 7 bases from J, leaving 8 bases between. This CDR3 spans 13 amino acids. CDR1 is MNHEY, CDR2 SMNVEV, per germline (reference sequence). CDR3: CASSLVGFGELFF. CDR3 coding DNA: TGTGCCAGCAGTTTAGTGGGGTTCGGGGAGCTGTTTTTT.

This chain uses TRBV4-2 with TRBJ2-7; 7 nucleotides line up with TRBD2. Germline CDR1 is LGHNA and CDR2 is YNFKEQ. This CDR3 comprises 16 residues. V dropped 2 bases and J dropped 0; count of bases not matched to a gene: 7. The CDR3: CASSQRGTMSSYEQYF. The CDR3 region has the DNA TGTGCCAGCAGCCAAAGAGGGACTATGAGCTCCTACGAGCAGTACTTC.

This clonotype has just a few counts. J is TRBJ1-1 and V is TRBV5-1, with D possibly matching TRBD1 (5 bases). This CDR3 has 15 amino acids. Deletions cut 2 bases from V and 0 bases from J, with 11 bases between. Germline loops: CDR1 SGHRS, CDR2 YFSETQ. This CDR3 is CASSFTGSMNTEAFF. CDR3 DNA sequence: TGCGCCAGCAGCTTCACAGGTTCAATGAACACTGAAGCTTTCTTT.

J is TRBJ1-5 and V is TRBV20-1; 7 positions agree with TRBD1. The V and J ends lost 1 base and 0 bases, in that order; junction bases with no gene match: 9. Per germline, CDR1 DFQATT and CDR2 SNEGSKA (reference sequence). The CDR3 has 17 amino acids. The CDR3 DNA is TGCAGTGCTAGAGGCCGACAGGGACCCTATAGCAATCAGCCCCAGCATTTT. Translated: CSARGRQGPYSNQPQHF.

The chain links TRBV29-1 to TRBJ1-1; TRBD1 is a possible D gene (5 bases). This CDR3 spans 14 amino acids. Trimming shortened V by 7 bases and J by 1 base, and 16 bases separated the two germline ends. CDR1 is SQVTM, CDR2 ANQGSEA, per germline. The CDR3 DNA follows: TGCAGCGCTCTCCCAGGGAAAGGGAACACTGAAGCTTTCTTT. Protein product: CSALPGKGNTEAFF.

The chain combines TRBV4-1 with TRBJ2-1; TRBD2 might be the D (6 bases). V lost 1 base and J 0 bases, leaving 10 bases between the germline ends. The CDR3 sequence is 16 residues long. The germline CDR1 and CDR2 sequences are MGHRA and YSYEKL. CDR3 in DNA: TGCGCCAGCAGCCAAGGCCCTAGCGTCTCCTACAATGAGCAGTTCTTC. It encodes CASSQGPSVSYNEQFF.

This clonotype has more than one count but fewer than ten. The V call is TRBV6-5, the J call TRBJ2-7, with 8 bases aligning to TRBD2. With 6 bases clipped from V and 0 bases from J, the junction kept 4 bases outside the gene matches. The V gene's germline CDR1 is MNHEY and CDR2 SVGAGI. The CDR3 totals 14 residues. CDR3 nucleotides: TGTGCCAGCAGACCTAGCGGGTTCTCCTACGAGCAGTACTTC. Its translation is CASRPSGFSYEQYF.

The chain has TRBV6-5 and TRBJ2-2; D unclear. The CDR3 is made up of 14 amino acids. The germline gives CDR1 MNHEY, CDR2 SVGAGI. V was clipped by 0 bases and J by 4 bases, with 6 bases between them. The CDR3 is CASSYSEGTGELFF. The DNA for the CDR3 is TGTGCCAGCAGTTACTCGGAAGGCACCGGGGAGCTGTTTTTT.

This chain connects TRBV20-1 to TRBJ2-1; 8 nucleotides align to TRBD1. The V and J ends lost 3 bases and 15 bases, in that order; junction bases with no gene match: 19. Germline lookup yields CDR1 DFQATT and CDR2 SNEGSKA (reference sequence). The CDR3 consists of 15 residues. Here the CDR3 DNA reads TGCAGTGCTAGTCCCCAACGAACCCAGGGGGCGCGTAGGTTCTTC. Protein: CSASPQRTQGARRFF.

This clonotype was observed a few times. The rearrangement uses TRBV5-1 and TRBJ1-2, with D possibly being TRBD1 (6 bases). The V gene lost 3 bases and the J gene lost 6 bases, with 9 bases spanning the gap. CDR3 length: 12 amino acids. Germline lookup yields CDR1 SGHRS and CDR2 YFSETQ. CDR3 nucleotide sequence: TGCGCCAGCAGCTACCACAGGGATGGCTACACCTTC. This sequence encodes CASSYHRDGYTF. Variable domain in full (rest from reference TRBV5-1 and TRBJ1-2): KAGVTQTPRYLIKTRGQQVTLSCSPISGHRSVSWYQQTPGQGLQFLFEYFSETQRNKGNFPGRFSGRQFSNSRSEMNVSTLELGDSALYLCASSYHRDGYTFGSGTRLTVV.

This clonotype was recorded at least ten times. The rearrangement uses TRBV4-2 and TRBJ1-1; tentative D call: TRBD1 (6 bases). The germline V gene has CDR1 LGHNA and CDR2 YNFKEQ. CDR3 length: 15 residues. Trimming took 0 bases from V and 2 from J, leaving 10 bases between them. For the CDR3, the DNA is TGTGCCAGCAGCCAAGAGGTAGGGGGTAACACTGAAGCTTTCTTT. Amino acids: CASSQEVGGNTEAFF.

Ten or more counts support this clonotype. The chain combines TRBV11-2 with TRBJ2-7; TRBD2 matches 12 bases. This CDR3 region has 16 residues. Germline CDR1 SGHAT, CDR2 FQNNGV. V lost 3 bases, J lost 0 bases, and 3 bases stayed unmatched. CDR3 loop: CASSFLAGGSSYEQYF. DNA for the CDR3: TGTGCCAGCAGCTTTCTAGCGGGAGGGAGCTCCTACGAGCAGTACTTC.

CDR3: CASSPWGLNTEAFF. Here the CDR3 DNA reads TGTGCCAGCAGTCCCTGGGGACTAAACACTGAAGCTTTCTTT. The rearrangement joins TRBV25-1 to TRBJ1-1; weak D call: TRBD1 (5 bases). Germline-derived CDR1 and CDR2 are MGHDK and SYGVNS. This CDR3 has 14 amino acids. V gave up 5 bases and J gave up 2 bases, with 12 bases separating them.

The chain has TRBV5-1 and TRBJ2-4; 13 nucleotides align to TRBD2. The J call is in doubt because the DNA end fits TRBJ2-7 better. Germline loops: CDR1 SGHRS, CDR2 YFSETQ. This CDR3 has 18 amino acids. The CDR3 DNA reads as TGCGCCAGCAGCTTGGTAACTAGCGGGGGGGCCTTCTTCTACGAGCAGTACTTC. Protein sequence: CASSLVTSGGAFFYEQYF.

In its sample, this clonotype was seen once. The J gene is TRBJ2-2, the V gene TRBV15; D not certain. Germline CDR1 reads LNHNV; CDR2 reads YYDKDF (reference sequence). Trimming took off 0 bases at V and 3 bases at J, with 11 bases between the two ends. This CDR3 is 16 amino acids long. In nucleotides, the CDR3 is TGTGCCACCAGCAGAGATATTGGACCGTACACCGGGGAGCTGTTTTTT. It codes for CATSRDIGPYTGELFF.

This clonotype was detected only once. The V call is TRBV4-2, the J call TRBJ2-5, with D perhaps given as TRBD1 or TRBD2 (5 bases each). Per the germline V gene, CDR1 is LGHNA and CDR2 is YNFKEQ. There are 15 residues in the CDR3. The ends were cut back, 3 bases at V and 11 bases at J, with 22 bases in the middle. CDR3 sequence (DNA): TGTGCCAGCAGCCACCGGGACCTAAACTACAATGAGCAGTACTTC. Amino acids: CASSHRDLNYNEQYF.